The clone carrying this T cell receptor (beta chain) was seen repeatedly, ten times or more. Germline and junction disagree at one end, which may indicate a read error. The entry originates in a study of T cells in Graves' hyperthyroidism and ophthalmopathy. Amplified TCR beta CDR3 regions came from RNA transcripts. In the first-round RT-PCR of the TCR CDR3, the HTBI primer set was used. TCRdb reprocessed the multiplex PCR reads via MiXCR and lists one record per CDR3 protein. This table holds 730,000 or so distinct CDR3 sequences, around a sixth found once. The CDR3 has 15 amino acids. Germline CDR1 reads SNHLY; CDR2 reads FYNNEI.

This sequence joins TRBV2 and TRBJ1-2; TRBD1 might be the D (6 bases). The specimen was blood. This TCR derives from a woman aged 45-59 years with Graves' hyperthyroidism that later progressed to Graves' ophthalmopathy. CDR3 sequence (DNA): TGTGCCAGCAGGGAAGACAGGCTCTTTAGCTATGGCTACACCTTC. Protein product: CASREDRLFSYGYTF.